Shown below are 3 T cell receptor beta chains from a single sample sequenced in a study of T-cell reconstitution after alpha-beta-depleted transplantation in children. TCRbeta library construction was performed incorporating unique molecular identifiers. TCRdb re-called the PCR reads with MiXCR, one entry per CDR3 protein. Of approximately 800,000 distinct CDR3 sequences detected, 16% appear once; the ten largest clones hold around 4.5%. Sample: PBMCs, mostly from graft donor cells, taken 360 days after TCRalphabeta/CD19-depleted stem cell transplant. The receptor set was obtained from a male patient between 10 and 17 years old who had a stem cell transplant for acute lymphoblastic leukemia, so the T cells may come from the graft donor.

The J gene is TRBJ2-7, the V gene TRBV10-3; TRBD1 agrees at 9 bases. The V gene end was trimmed by 8 bases and the J gene end by 4 bases; junction bases not matched to a gene: 3. The CDR3 is 12 amino acids. Germline values: CDR1 ENHRY, CDR2 SYGVKD. CDR3 in DNA: TGTGCCATCTCGGACAGGGGTTACGAGCAGTACTTC. This sequence encodes CAISDRGYEQYF.

This clonotype was found a few times. V and J are TRBV7-2 and TRBJ2-5; 9 bases align to TRBD2. J gave up 4 bases and V 0 bases, and 9 bases lay outside the gene matches. The CDR3 contains 17 residues. Germline V CDR1 and CDR2: SGHTA, FQGNSA. CDR3 residues: CASSLAFWREGRETQYF. In DNA, the CDR3 is TGTGCCAGCAGCTTAGCGTTCTGGCGGGAGGGCCGAGAGACCCAGTACTTC.

The gene calls are TRBV30 and TRBJ2-5; 13 bases map to TRBD2. CDR3 length: 19 amino acids. J lost 5 bases, V lost 0 bases, and 15 bases had no gene match. Looked up from germline, CDR1 is GTSNPN and CDR2 is SVGIG (reference sequence). CDR3 region: CAWSVGSGGTSGTEETQYF. CDR3 coding DNA: TGTGCCTGGAGTGTAGGGTCAGGCGGGACTAGCGGGACAGAGGAGACCCAGTACTTC. Variable domain in full (rest from reference TRBV30 and TRBJ2-5): SQTIHQWPATLVQPVGSPLSLECTVEGTSNPNLYWYRQAAGRGLQLLFYSVGIGQISSEVPQNLSASRPQDRQFILSSKKLLLSDSGFYLCAWSVGSGGTSGTEETQYFGPGTRLLVL.